This T cell receptor beta chain derives from a study of response to subunit inactivated influenza vaccine. Study-wide results and caveats: The authors suggested that every seasonal influenza vaccination recruits few new T cells.

In TCRdb, the RT-PCR reads were re-called with MiXCR into one record per CDR3 protein. The sample shows roughly 790,000 distinct CDR3 sequences, about 20% of them seen only once. This clonotype was found many times. Its antigen is unidentified. This sequence was found in a man aged 50 to 59 who received an inactivated influenza vaccine. The source was PBMCs from blood, collected roughly 5 days after vaccination.

The CDR3 spells CASSFHPNTEAFF. The CDR3 nucleotides are TGTGCCAGCAGTTTCCACCCGAACACTGAAGCTTTCTTT. V and J are TRBV12-3 or TRBV12-4 and TRBJ1-1; D not certain. CDR3 size: 13 residues. The V gene lost 3 bases and the J gene lost 1 base, with 6 bases spanning the gap.